The 30 T cell receptor beta chains presented below share a single source sample, sequenced in a study of blood T cell repertoires in COVID-19. Method: immunoSEQ multiplex PCR; TCRdb's copy keeps in-frame clones and lacks some. In the table there are about 180,000 clones, 65% to 90% of which are singletons. Sequencing was performed on peripheral blood. These receptors originate from a human donor in a cohort sampled during active COVID-19.

The sample holds a few counts of this clone. The genes are TRBV18 and TRBJ1-5; 11 nucleotides align to TRBD1. This CDR3 contains 15 residues. The germline CDR1 and CDR2 sequences are KGHSH and LQKENI. Germline trimming cut 3 bases from V and 5 bases from J; bases unmatched to any gene: 3. CDR3 protein: CASSPGQGVDQPQHF. In DNA, the CDR3 is TGTGCCAGCTCACCGGGACAGGGGGTAGATCAGCCCCAGCATTTT.

V is TRBV10-3 and J is TRBJ2-1; 7 bases match TRBD2. Looked up from germline, CDR1 is ENHRY and CDR2 is SYGVKD. The CDR3 runs to 15 residues. V shed 2 bases, J shed 6 bases, and the junction held 7 bases outside the gene matches. In nucleotides, the CDR3 is TGTGCCATCAGTGAGGTTTCACTAGCGCCCAATGAGCAGTTCTTC. Encoded protein: CAISEVSLAPNEQFF.

The chain is built from TRBV3-1 (or the pseudogene TRBV3-2) and TRBJ2-5; D is perhaps TRBD2 (6 bases). The CDR3 contains 15 residues. V lost 1 base to trimming and J lost 0 bases, with 9 bases between them. Germline CDR1 reads LGHDT; CDR2 reads YNNKEL (reference sequence). The CDR3 protein is CASSQGAGYQETQYF. The DNA of the CDR3 is TGTGCCAGCAGCCAAGGGGCGGGGTACCAAGAGACCCAGTACTTC.

In DNA form, the CDR3 reads TGTGCCAGCACTCCGTCCTATAATTCACCCCTCCACTTT. Its protein is CASTPSYNSPLHF. The V and J genes are TRBV6-6 and TRBJ1-6; no clear D gene. This CDR3 region has 13 residues. The ends were cut back, 7 bases at V and 1 base at J, with 5 bases in the middle. Per germline, CDR1 MNHNY and CDR2 SVGAGI (reference sequence).

The genes are TRBV9 and TRBJ2-7, with a weak D call TRBD2 (6 bases). The CDR3 has 15 amino acids. Germline CDR1 is SGDLS and CDR2 is YYNGEE. V lost 4 bases and J 3 bases, leaving 17 bases between the germline ends. For the CDR3, the DNA is TGTGCCAGCAGCCAGACCGGCGGGACTCTCTACGAGCAGTACTTC. Translating it yields CASSQTGGTLYEQYF.

The chain recombines TRBV10-3 with TRBJ2-6, with unresolved D. Germline V gene data show CDR1 as ENHRY and CDR2 as SYGVKD. V was cut by 6 bases and J by 0 bases, with 6 bases left in between. The CDR3 sequence is 14 residues long. The CDR3 region is CAIRRISGANVLTF. CDR3 DNA sequence: TGTGCCATCAGGAGGATCTCTGGGGCCAACGTCCTGACTTTC.

The count of this clone is one. The V and J genes are TRBV12-3 or TRBV12-4 and TRBJ2-7; TRBD2 matches at 7 bases. J was trimmed by 6 bases and V by 6 bases; bases with no gene match: 8. This CDR3 region has 13 residues. The chain's CDR3 is CASSLSGTLEQYF. In DNA form, the CDR3 reads TGTGCCAGCAGCTTAAGCGGGACCCTCGAGCAGTACTTC.

The rearrangement links TRBV19 to TRBJ2-7, with D possibly TRBD2 on 6 matching bases. The V end was cut by 0 bases, the J end by 2 bases, with 8 bases between. The CDR3 is 14 residues long. Germline CDR1 and CDR2: LNHDA and SQIVND (reference sequence). The CDR3 coding sequence is TGTGCCAGTAGTATAGAGCCGGGGGCCTACGAGCAGTACTTC. This translates into CASSIEPGAYEQYF.

This clone was seen ten or more times. The chain carries TRBV7-6 and TRBJ1-6; 9 bases match TRBD1. Losses at the gene ends were 8 bases for V and 7 bases for J; bases not matched to a gene: 6. This CDR3 spans 14 amino acids. In germline, CDR1 is SGHVS, CDR2 FNYEAQ. CDR3: CASGLGTGNSPLHF. Here the CDR3 DNA reads TGTGCCAGCGGCCTAGGGACAGGGAATTCACCCCTCCACTTT.

The rearrangement joins TRBV5-1 to TRBJ1-4; TRBD1 matches at 7 bases. Trimming cost V 4 bases and J 7 bases; bases outside gene matches: 7. The CDR3 sequence is 14 residues long. Germline V gene lookup returns CDR1 SGHRS and CDR2 YFSETQ. The CDR3 region is CASSLTGSGEKLFF. CDR3 coding DNA: TGCGCCAGCAGCCTGACAGGGTCTGGTGAAAAACTGTTTTTT.

The chain joins TRBV7-2 to TRBJ2-3, with 9 bases aligning to TRBD1. V lost 2 bases to trimming and J lost 6 bases; unmatched junction nucleotides: 6. Germline V CDR1 and CDR2: SGHTA, FQGNSA. The CDR3 consists of 15 residues. Here the CDR3 reads CASSLLGTGSDTQYF. CDR3 bases: TGTGCCAGCAGCTTACTAGGGACAGGGTCTGATACGCAGTATTTT.

This clone was seen just once. One end of the junction varies from germline; a read error may be responsible. This chain joins TRBV7-7 and TRBJ2-2, with D perhaps TRBD1 (6 bases). The CDR3 has 15 residues. The V gene's germline CDR1 is SSHAT and CDR2 FNYEAQ (reference sequence). CDR3 nucleotide sequence: TGTGCTAGCACCCCCTCGGACAGTTACACCGGGGAGCTGTTTTTT. Residues: CASTPSDSYTGELFF.

The chain recombines TRBV27 with TRBJ2-3; D might be TRBD1 (6 bases). V was pared by 2 bases and J by 0 bases, with 12 bases between. The CDR3 sequence is 16 residues long. Germline V gene lookup returns CDR1 MNHEY and CDR2 SMNVEV (reference sequence). The CDR3 DNA follows: TGTGCCAGCAGTTTAGAAGGGGGAGTTAGCACAGATACGCAGTATTTT. Amino acids: CASSLEGGVSTDTQYF.

This rearrangement joins TRBV28 to TRBJ1-2, with D unresolved. Germline CDR1 reads MDHEN; CDR2 reads SYDVKM. The CDR3 contains 12 residues. The V end was cut by 4 bases, the J end by 5 bases, with 8 bases between. The DNA for the CDR3 is TGTGCCAGCAGTTGGGAGTATTATGGCTACACCTTC. This codes for CASSWEYYGYTF.

The chain has TRBV11-3 and TRBJ2-7; the match to TRBD1 covers 11 bases. This CDR3 comprises 15 residues. In germline, CDR1 is SGHNT, CDR2 YENEEA. The V and J ends lost 4 bases and 4 bases, in that order; junction bases with no gene match: 6. The CDR3 sequence is CASSSWDRGFYEQYF. In nucleotides, the CDR3 is TGTGCCAGCAGCTCGTGGGACAGGGGGTTTTACGAGCAGTACTTC. The whole variable domain, filled in from reference TRBV11-3 and TRBJ2-7, reads EAGVVQSPRYKIIEKKQPVAFWCNPISGHNTLYWYLQNLGQGPELLIRYENEEAVDDSQLPKDRFSAERLKGVDSTLKIQPAELGDSAVYLCASSSWDRGFYEQYFGPGTRLTVT.

The genes are TRBV6-6 and TRBJ2-7; TRBD2 aligns across 8 bases. V was pared by 6 bases and J by 2 bases, with 9 bases of the junction left unmatched. The CDR3 has 15 residues. Germline CDR1 is MNHNY and CDR2 is SVGAGI (reference sequence). CDR3 DNA sequence: TGTGCCAGCAGAAACGGACTAGCTGCCGCCTACGAGCAGTACTTC. Its protein product is CASRNGLAAAYEQYF.

The rearrangement uses TRBV3-1 (or the pseudogene TRBV3-2) and TRBJ2-6, with a weak D call TRBD1 (5 bases). V lost 3 bases to trimming and J lost 0 bases, with 9 bases between them. CDR3 size: 16 residues. CDR1 and CDR2 (germline): LGHDT, YNNKEL (reference sequence). This CDR3 is CASSQETVSGANVLTF. In DNA form, the CDR3 reads TGTGCCAGCAGCCAGGAGACAGTCTCTGGGGCCAACGTCCTGACTTTC.

The chain uses TRBV19 and TRBJ2-2; D is undetermined. This CDR3 contains 13 residues. Germline CDR1 and CDR2: LNHDA and SQIVND (reference sequence). Trimming left V 5 bases short and J 2 bases short, with 6 bases between. This chain's CDR3 is CASSEVNTGELFF. The CDR3 DNA reads TGTGCCAGTAGTGAGGTTAACACCGGGGAGCTGTTTTTT.

V usage is TRBV28 and J usage is TRBJ2-7; the match to TRBD2 covers 9 bases. CDR3 size: 14 residues. Germline V gene lookup returns CDR1 MDHEN and CDR2 SYDVKM. V lost 2 bases to trimming and J lost 8 bases; unmatched junction nucleotides: 7. CDR3 sequence (DNA): TGTGCCAGCAGTTTACCTAGCGGGACTTGGCAGCAGTACTTC. Protein product: CASSLPSGTWQQYF.

This chain joins TRBV10-2 and TRBJ1-4; 7 bases agree with TRBD1. The junction had 7 bases not matched to a gene; V was cut back by 8 bases and J by 7 bases. Germline V gene data show CDR1 as WSHSY and CDR2 as SAAADI. This CDR3 has 13 residues. The CDR3 coding sequence is TGCGCCAGCGGGAGAGGGGGCAGTGAAAAACTGTTTTTT. Its protein is CASGRGGSEKLFF.

The chain uses TRBV10-3 and TRBJ2-5, with 8 bases fitting TRBD2. Germline loops: CDR1 ENHRY, CDR2 SYGVKD. Trimming removed 7 bases from V and 3 bases from J; junction bases left unmatched: 10. The CDR3 runs to 15 residues. The CDR3 protein is CAIMFGRGGEETQYF. The CDR3 coding sequence is TGTGCCATCATGTTCGGGAGGGGAGGCGAAGAGACCCAGTACTTC.

This rearrangement joins TRBV7-2 to TRBJ2-1; 8 nucleotides agree with TRBD2. In germline, CDR1 is SGHTA, CDR2 FQGNSA. The CDR3 has 16 residues. With V trimmed by 5 bases and J by 4 bases, 10 bases remained unmatched. The CDR3, as DNA: TGTGCCAGCAGCCCTCGGGGGAGCGGGGGATACAATGAGCAGTTCTTC. This encodes CASSPRGSGGYNEQFF.

This chain links TRBV7-9 with TRBJ2-1, with D tentatively TRBD2 (6 bases). Germline V gene sequence: CDR1 SEHNR, CDR2 FQNEAQ (reference sequence). The CDR3 totals 14 residues. The V gene lost 6 bases and the J gene lost 2 bases, with 11 bases spanning the gap. CDR3 DNA: TGTGCCAGCAGAGCCGGGAGTACCTACAATGAGCAGTTCTTC. It codes for CASRAGSTYNEQFF.

J is TRBJ1-1 and V is TRBV7-9; 9 bases agree with TRBD1. Trimming took 4 bases from V and 3 from J; bases not matched to a gene: 3. Germline loops: CDR1 SEHNR, CDR2 FQNEAQ (reference sequence). The CDR3 totals 14 residues. The CDR3 nucleotides are TGTGCCAGCAGCTGGGGACAGGGAGACACTGAAGCTTTCTTT. It is translated as CASSWGQGDTEAFF.

The chain uses TRBV2 and TRBJ1-5; no clear D gene. CDR3 length equals 13 residues. Trimming pared 5 bases from V and 6 bases from J, leaving 11 bases between. The germline gives CDR1 SNHLY, CDR2 FYNNEI. The CDR3 DNA reads TGTGCCAGCAGTAGAGGTATCGGTCAGCCCCAGCATTTT. Translated: CASSRGIGQPQHF.

This chain joins TRBV2 and TRBJ1-4; 8 bases line up with TRBD1. V dropped 5 bases and J dropped 2; count of bases not matched to a gene: 4. In germline, CDR1 is SNHLY, CDR2 FYNNEI. The CDR3 is made up of 15 amino acids. The CDR3 DNA reads as TGTGCCAGCAGTTTCGACAGGGGCACTAATGAAAAACTGTTTTTT. This translates into CASSFDRGTNEKLFF.

The gene calls are TRBV5-1 and TRBJ2-1; 9 bases are shared with TRBD2. Trimming cost V 0 bases and J 6 bases; bases outside gene matches: 4. The CDR3 length is 15 residues. Looked up from germline, CDR1 is SGHRS and CDR2 is YFSETQ. The CDR3 DNA reads TGCGCCAGCAGCTTGGGGCGGGGGGGCGGCAATGAGCAGTTCTTC. Residues: CASSLGRGGGNEQFF.

The genes are TRBV7-9 and TRBJ2-4; 9 nucleotides match TRBD1. The CDR3 covers 17 residues. Losses at the gene ends were 5 bases for V and 1 base for J; bases not matched to a gene: 9. Germline-derived CDR1 and CDR2 are SEHNR and FQNEAQ (reference sequence). CDR3 in amino acids: CASSGRDRVGAKNIQYF. The CDR3 DNA reads as TGTGCCAGCAGCGGGAGGGACAGGGTAGGCGCCAAAAACATTCAGTACTTC. The full variable domain, rest sourced from reference TRBV7-9 and TRBJ2-4, is DTGVSQNPRHKITKRGQNVTFRCDPISEHNRLYWYRQTLGQGPEFLTYFQNEAQLEKSRLLSDRFSAERPKGSFSTLEIQRTEQGDSAMYLCASSGRDRVGAKNIQYFGAGTRLSVL.

The V call is TRBV28, the J call TRBJ2-7, with D perhaps TRBD1 (5 bases). This CDR3 comprises 13 residues. Trimming pared 1 base from V and 2 bases from J, leaving 6 bases between. The germline V gene has CDR1 MDHEN and CDR2 SYDVKM. CDR3 protein: CASSLYRTYEQYF. CDR3 in DNA: TGTGCCAGCAGTTTATACAGGACCTACGAGCAGTACTTC.

This rearrangement joins TRBV7-9 to TRBJ2-7; possible D gene TRBD1, 5 bases. CDR1 and CDR2 from the germline V gene are SEHNR and FQNEAQ (reference sequence). The CDR3 consists of 16 residues. Trimming stripped 5 bases from V and 1 base from J, with 18 bases between. The DNA of the CDR3 is TGTGCCAGCAGCCCTATCCACAGGCGATGGTCCTACGAGCAGTACTTC. This codes for CASSPIHRRWSYEQYF. The entire variable domain, with the rest obtained from reference TRBV7-9 and TRBJ2-7, is as follows: DTGVSQNPRHKITKRGQNVTFRCDPISEHNRLYWYRQTLGQGPEFLTYFQNEAQLEKSRLLSDRFSAERPKGSFSTLEIQRTEQGDSAMYLCASSPIHRRWSYEQYFGPGTRLTVT.